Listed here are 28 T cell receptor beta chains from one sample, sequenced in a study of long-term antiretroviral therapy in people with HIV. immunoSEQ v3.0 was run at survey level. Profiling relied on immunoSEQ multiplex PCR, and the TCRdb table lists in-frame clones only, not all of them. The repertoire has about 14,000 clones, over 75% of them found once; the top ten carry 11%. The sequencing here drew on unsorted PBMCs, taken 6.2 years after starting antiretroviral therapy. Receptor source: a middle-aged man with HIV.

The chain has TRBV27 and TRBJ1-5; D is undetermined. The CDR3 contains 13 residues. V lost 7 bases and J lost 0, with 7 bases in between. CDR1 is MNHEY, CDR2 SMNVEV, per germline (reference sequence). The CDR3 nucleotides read TGTGCCAGCAAGGGCACTAGCAATCAGCCCCAGCATTTT. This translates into CASKGTSNQPQHF.

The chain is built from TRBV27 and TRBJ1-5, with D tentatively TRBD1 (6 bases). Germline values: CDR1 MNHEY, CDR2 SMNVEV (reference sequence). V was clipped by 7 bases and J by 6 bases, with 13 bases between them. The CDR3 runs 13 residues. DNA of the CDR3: TGTGCCAGCAAAAGGGGGGGTACTCAGCCCCAGCATTTT. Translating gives CASKRGGTQPQHF.

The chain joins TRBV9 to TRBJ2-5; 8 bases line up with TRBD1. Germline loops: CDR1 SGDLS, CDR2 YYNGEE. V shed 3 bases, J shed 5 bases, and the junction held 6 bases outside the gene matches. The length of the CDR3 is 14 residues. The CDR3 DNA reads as TGTGCCAGCAGCGCCGGACAGGGTTACGAGACCCAGTACTTC. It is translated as CASSAGQGYETQYF.

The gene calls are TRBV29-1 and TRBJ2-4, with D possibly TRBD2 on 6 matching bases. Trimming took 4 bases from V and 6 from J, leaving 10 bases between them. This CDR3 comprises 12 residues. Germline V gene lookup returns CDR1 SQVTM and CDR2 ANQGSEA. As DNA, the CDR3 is TGCAGCGTTGGGGACTCCCCAAACATTCAGTACTTC. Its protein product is CSVGDSPNIQYF.

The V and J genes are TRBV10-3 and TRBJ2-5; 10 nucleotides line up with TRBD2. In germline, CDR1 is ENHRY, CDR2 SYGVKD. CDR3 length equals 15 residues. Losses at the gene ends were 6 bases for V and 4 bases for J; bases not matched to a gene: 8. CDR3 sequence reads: CAISKAGGEGETQYF. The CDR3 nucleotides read TGTGCCATCAGCAAAGCGGGAGGGGAGGGAGAGACCCAGTACTTC.

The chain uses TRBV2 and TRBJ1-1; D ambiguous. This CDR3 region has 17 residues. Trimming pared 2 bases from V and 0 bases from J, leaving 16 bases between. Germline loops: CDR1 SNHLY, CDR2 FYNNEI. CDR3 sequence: CASSEFPGVVMNTEAFF. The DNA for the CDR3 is TGTGCCAGCAGTGAATTTCCCGGCGTCGTCATGAACACTGAAGCTTTCTTT.

CDR3 amino acids: CATSRAGQFKAFF. CDR3 sequence (DNA): TGTGCCACCTCAAGGGCTGGACAGTTTAAAGCTTTCTTT. This rearrangement joins TRBV28 to TRBJ1-1; possible D gene TRBD1, 6 bases. Looked up from germline, CDR1 is MDHEN and CDR2 is SYDVKM. Trimming removed 10 bases from V and 9 bases from J, with 21 bases in between. This CDR3 has 13 amino acids. Full variable domain (remainder filled in from reference TRBV28 and TRBJ1-1): DVKVTQSSRYLVKRTGEKVFLECVQDMDHENMFWYRQDPGLGLRLIYFSYDVKMKEKGDIPEGYSVSREKKERFSLILESASTNQTSMYLCATSRAGQFKAFFGQGTRLTVV.

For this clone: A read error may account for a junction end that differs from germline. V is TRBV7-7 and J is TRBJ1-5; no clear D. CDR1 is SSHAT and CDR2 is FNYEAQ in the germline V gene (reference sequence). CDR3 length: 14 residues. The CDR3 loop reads CASSLRDPNQPQHF. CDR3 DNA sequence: TGTGCTAGCAGCTTAAGAGACCCCAATCAGCCCCAGCATTTT.

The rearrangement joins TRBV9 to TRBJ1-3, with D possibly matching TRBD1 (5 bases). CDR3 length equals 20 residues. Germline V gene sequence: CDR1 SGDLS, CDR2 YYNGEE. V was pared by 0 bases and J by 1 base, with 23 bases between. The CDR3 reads CASSVVPKPLSGTSGNTIYF. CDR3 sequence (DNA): TGTGCCAGCAGCGTAGTACCCAAACCCCTCTCAGGGACTTCTGGAAACACCATATATTTT.

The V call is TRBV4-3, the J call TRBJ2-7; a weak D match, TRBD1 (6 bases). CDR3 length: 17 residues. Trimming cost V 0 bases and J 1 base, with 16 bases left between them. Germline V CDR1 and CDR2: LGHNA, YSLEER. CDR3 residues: CASSQDLGRGSSYEQYF. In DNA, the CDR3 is TGCGCCAGCAGCCAAGATCTCGGCAGGGGAAGTTCCTACGAGCAGTACTTC.

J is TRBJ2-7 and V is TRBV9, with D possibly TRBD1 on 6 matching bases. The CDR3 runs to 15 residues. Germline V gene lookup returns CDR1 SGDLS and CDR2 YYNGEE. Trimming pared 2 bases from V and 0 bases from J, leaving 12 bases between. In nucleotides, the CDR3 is TGTGCCAGCAGCGTGGGGGCGGGCAGCTCCTACGAGCAGTACTTC. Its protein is CASSVGAGSSYEQYF. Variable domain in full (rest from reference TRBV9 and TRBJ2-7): DSGVTQTPKHLITATGQRVTLRCSPRSGDLSVYWYQQSLDQGLQFLIQYYNGEERAKGNILERFSAQQFPDLHSELNLSSLELGDSALYFCASSVGAGSSYEQYFGPGTRLTVT.

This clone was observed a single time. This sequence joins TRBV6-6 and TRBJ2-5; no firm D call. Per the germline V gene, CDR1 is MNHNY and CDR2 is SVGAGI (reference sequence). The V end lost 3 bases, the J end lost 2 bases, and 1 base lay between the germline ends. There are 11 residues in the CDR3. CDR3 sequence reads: CASSYQETQYF. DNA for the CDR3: TGTGCCAGCAGTTATCAAGAGACCCAGTACTTC.

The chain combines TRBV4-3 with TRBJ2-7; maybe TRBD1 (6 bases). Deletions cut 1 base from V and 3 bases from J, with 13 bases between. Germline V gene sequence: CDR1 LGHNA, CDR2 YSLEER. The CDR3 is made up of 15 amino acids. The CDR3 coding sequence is TGCGCCAGCAGCCAAGGCAGGGGTTCCTTCTACGAGCAGTACTTC. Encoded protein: CASSQGRGSFYEQYF.

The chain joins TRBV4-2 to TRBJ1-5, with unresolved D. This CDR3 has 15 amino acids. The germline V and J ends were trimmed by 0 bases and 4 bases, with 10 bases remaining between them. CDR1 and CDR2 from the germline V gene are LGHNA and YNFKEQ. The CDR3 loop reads CASSQDRADNQPQHF. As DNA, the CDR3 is TGTGCCAGCAGCCAAGATAGGGCAGATAATCAGCCCCAGCATTTT.

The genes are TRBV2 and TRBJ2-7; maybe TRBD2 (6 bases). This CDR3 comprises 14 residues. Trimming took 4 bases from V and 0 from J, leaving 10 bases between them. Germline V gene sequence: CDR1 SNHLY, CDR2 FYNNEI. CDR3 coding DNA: TGTGCCAGCAGTGTGGGGGGAAGCTCCTACGAGCAGTACTTC. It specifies CASSVGGSSYEQYF.

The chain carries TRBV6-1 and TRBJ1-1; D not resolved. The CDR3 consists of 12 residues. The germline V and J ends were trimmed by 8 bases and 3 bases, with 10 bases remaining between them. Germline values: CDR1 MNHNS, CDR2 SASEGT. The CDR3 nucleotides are TGTGCCAGCGGGTGGGTTCACACTGAAGCTTTCTTT. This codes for CASGWVHTEAFF.

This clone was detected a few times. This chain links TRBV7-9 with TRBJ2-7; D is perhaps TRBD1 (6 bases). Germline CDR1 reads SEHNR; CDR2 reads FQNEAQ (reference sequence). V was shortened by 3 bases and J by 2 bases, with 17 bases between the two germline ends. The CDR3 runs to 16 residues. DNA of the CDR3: TGTGCCAGCAGCTTTCCAAAGACAGGTGATCCCTACGAGCAGTACTTC. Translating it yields CASSFPKTGDPYEQYF.

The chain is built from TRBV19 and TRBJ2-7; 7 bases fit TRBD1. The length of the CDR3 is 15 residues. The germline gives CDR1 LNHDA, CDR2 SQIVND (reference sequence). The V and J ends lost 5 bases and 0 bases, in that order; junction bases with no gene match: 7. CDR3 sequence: CASSSPRDSSYEQYF. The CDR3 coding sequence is TGTGCCAGTAGTTCCCCTCGGGACAGCTCCTACGAGCAGTACTTC.

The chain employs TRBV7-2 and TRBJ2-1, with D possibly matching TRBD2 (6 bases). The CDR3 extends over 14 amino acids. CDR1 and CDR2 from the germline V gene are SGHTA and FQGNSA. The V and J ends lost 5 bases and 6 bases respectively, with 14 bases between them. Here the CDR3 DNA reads TGTGCCAGCAGCCGAGGGAGGTACGGCAATGAGCAGTTCTTC. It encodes CASSRGRYGNEQFF.

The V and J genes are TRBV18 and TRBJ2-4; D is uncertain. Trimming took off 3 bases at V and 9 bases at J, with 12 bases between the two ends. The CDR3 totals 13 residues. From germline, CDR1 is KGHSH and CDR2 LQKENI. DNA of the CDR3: TGTGCCAGCTCACCCGACCCCCGGTTCATTCAGTACTTC. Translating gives CASSPDPRFIQYF. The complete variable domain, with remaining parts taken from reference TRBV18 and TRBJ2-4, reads NAGVMQNPRHLVRRRGQEARLRCSPMKGHSHVYWYRQLPEEGLKFMVYLQKENIIDESGMPKERFSAEFPKEGPSILRIQQVVRGDSAAYFCASSPDPRFIQYFGAGTRLSVL.

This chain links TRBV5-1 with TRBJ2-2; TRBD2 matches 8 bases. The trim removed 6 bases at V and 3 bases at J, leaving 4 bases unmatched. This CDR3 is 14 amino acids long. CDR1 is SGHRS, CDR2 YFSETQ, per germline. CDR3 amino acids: CASTRAGDTGELFF. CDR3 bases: TGCGCCAGCACCCGAGCGGGGGACACCGGGGAGCTGTTTTTT.

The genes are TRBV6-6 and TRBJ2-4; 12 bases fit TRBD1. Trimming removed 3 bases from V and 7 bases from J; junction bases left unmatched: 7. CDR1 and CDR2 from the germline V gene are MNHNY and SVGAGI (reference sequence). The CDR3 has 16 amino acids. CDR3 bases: TGTGCCAGCAGTTATGCCGGGACAGGGGGCGCGAACATTCAGTACTTC. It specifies CASSYAGTGGANIQYF.

The CDR3 coding sequence is TGTGCCAGCAGCTCAGAGCCCCACTCAGCCTACGAGCAGTACTTC. As protein: CASSSEPHSAYEQYF. The chain combines TRBV5-6 with TRBJ2-7; no reliable D call. CDR1 and CDR2 from the germline V gene are SGHDT and YYEEEE. Between the trimmed V and J ends, which lost 3 bases and 2 bases, there was a span of 15 bases. The CDR3 covers 15 residues.

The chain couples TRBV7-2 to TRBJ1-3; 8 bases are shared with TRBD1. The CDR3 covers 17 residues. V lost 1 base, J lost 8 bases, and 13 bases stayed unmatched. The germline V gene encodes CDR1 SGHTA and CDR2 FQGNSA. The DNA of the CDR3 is TGTGCCAGCAGCTTAGTCTCCACAGGGGGTGCTGGTCACACCATATATTTT. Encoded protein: CASSLVSTGGAGHTIYF.

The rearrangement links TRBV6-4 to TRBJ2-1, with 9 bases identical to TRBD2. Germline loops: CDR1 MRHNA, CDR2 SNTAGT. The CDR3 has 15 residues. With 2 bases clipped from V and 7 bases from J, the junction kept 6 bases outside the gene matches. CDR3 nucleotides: TGTGCCAGCAGTGACGCGTTAGCGGGAGCGAATGAGCAGTTCTTC. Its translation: CASSDALAGANEQFF.

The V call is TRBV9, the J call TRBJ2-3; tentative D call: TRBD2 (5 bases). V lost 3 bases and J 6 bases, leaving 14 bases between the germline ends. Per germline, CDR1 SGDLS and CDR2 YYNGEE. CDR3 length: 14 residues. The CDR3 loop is CASSALGPTDTQYF. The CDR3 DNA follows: TGTGCCAGCAGCGCACTAGGCCCGACGGATACGCAGTATTTT.

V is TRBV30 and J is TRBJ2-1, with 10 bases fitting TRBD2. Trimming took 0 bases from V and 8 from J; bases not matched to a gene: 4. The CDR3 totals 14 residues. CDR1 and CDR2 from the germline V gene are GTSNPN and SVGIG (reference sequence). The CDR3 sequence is CAWSVLAGVDEQFF. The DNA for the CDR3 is TGTGCCTGGAGTGTCCTAGCGGGAGTCGATGAGCAGTTCTTC. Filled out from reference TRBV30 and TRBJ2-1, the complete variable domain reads SQTIHQWPATLVQPVGSPLSLECTVEGTSNPNLYWYRQAAGRGLQLLFYSVGIGQISSEVPQNLSASRPQDRQFILSSKKLLLSDSGFYLCAWSVLAGVDEQFFGPGTRLTVL.

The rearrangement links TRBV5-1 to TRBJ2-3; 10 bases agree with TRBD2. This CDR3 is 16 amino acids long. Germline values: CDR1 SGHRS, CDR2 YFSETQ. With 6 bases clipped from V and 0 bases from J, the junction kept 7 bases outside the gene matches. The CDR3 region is CASKETSGSSTDTQYF. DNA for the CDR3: TGCGCCAGCAAGGAGACTAGCGGGTCTAGCACAGATACGCAGTATTTT.